The 8 T cell receptor beta chains below were found in one sample sequenced in a study of T-cell reconstitution after alpha-beta-depleted transplantation in children. Unique molecular identifiers were incorporated when the TCRbeta library was constructed. Each CDR3 protein gets one entry after TCRdb re-called the PCR reads with MiXCR. The sample contains nearly 400,000 distinct CDR3 sequences, roughly 22% of which appear only once. Sequenced here: PBMCs from the stem cell graft donor, sampled from the stem cell graft. Receptor source: a human donor who donated a stem cell graft to a child with acute myeloid leukemia.

V gene TRBV12-3 or TRBV12-4 combines with J gene TRBJ2-7; maybe TRBD2 (5 bases). This CDR3 region has 14 residues. The V end was cut by 9 bases, the J end by 6 bases, with 21 bases between. The CDR3 loop reads CASSPLGVTFEQYF. CDR3 nucleotide sequence: TGTGCCAGTAGTCCTCTGGGAGTAACTTTCGAGCAGTACTTC.

This clonotype was recorded a few times. The J gene is TRBJ2-5, the V gene TRBV12-3 or TRBV12-4, with a possible D match to TRBD1 (5 bases). Trimming removed 7 bases at V and 5 bases at J, with 14 bases between. CDR3 length: 13 residues. The CDR3 region has the DNA TGTGCCAGCACCTCCAGGGCAGGGGAGACCCAGTACTTC. Amino acids: CASTSRAGETQYF.

This clonotype was seen more than once but under ten times. The chain joins TRBV7-2 to TRBJ2-5, with D maybe TRBD1 (6 bases). CDR3 length: 14 residues. CDR1 is SGHTA, CDR2 FQGNSA, per germline. Trimming took 2 bases from V and 3 from J, leaving 10 bases between them. The CDR3 sequence is CASSLSHREETQYF. DNA of the CDR3: TGTGCCAGCAGCTTATCTCACAGGGAAGAGACCCAGTACTTC.

This clonotype was observed a few times. The rearrangement uses TRBV20-1 and TRBJ2-1; TRBD2 matches at 10 bases. V lost 2 bases to trimming and J lost 8 bases; unmatched junction nucleotides: 9. Germline lookup yields CDR1 DFQATT and CDR2 SNEGSKA (reference sequence). The CDR3 totals 15 residues. CDR3 loop: CSARIISGRGHEQFF. For the CDR3, the DNA is TGCAGTGCTAGAATAATCAGCGGGAGGGGCCATGAGCAGTTCTTC.

This clonotype appeared many times. This rearrangement joins TRBV29-1 to TRBJ2-3, with 8 nucleotides matching TRBD1. The CDR3 length is 14 residues. Germline-derived CDR1 and CDR2 are SQVTM and ANQGSEA. After removal of 4 bases from V and 2 bases from J, the junction contained 5 bases not matched to a gene. In DNA form, the CDR3 reads TGCAGCGTTGGGGGACAGGCCAACACAGATACGCAGTATTTT. Protein: CSVGGQANTDTQYF.

This clonotype was seen many times. The genes are TRBV20-1 and TRBJ2-4; D might be TRBD1 or TRBD2, each matching 6 bases. From germline, CDR1 is DFQATT and CDR2 SNEGSKA (reference sequence). The ends were cut back, 5 bases at V and 8 bases at J, with 10 bases in the middle. The CDR3 loop spans 11 amino acids. CDR3 nucleotide sequence: TGCAGTGCTTTTAGGGGGGACATTCAGTACTTC. It translates to CSAFRGDIQYF.

The chain combines TRBV7-2 with TRBJ2-7, with D tentatively TRBD1 or TRBD2 (5 bases each). The V gene's germline CDR1 is SGHTA and CDR2 FQGNSA. V was clipped by 5 bases and J by 2 bases, with 16 bases between them. The CDR3 extends over 15 amino acids. The CDR3 bases are TGTGCCAGCAGCCCAGACTCGGGGCAGGCCTACGAGCAGTACTTC. Protein product: CASSPDSGQAYEQYF. Drawing the rest from reference TRBV7-2 and TRBJ2-7, the complete variable domain is GAGVSQSPSNKVTEKGKDVELRCDPISGHTALYWYRQSLGQGLEFLIYFQGNSAPDKSGLPSDRFSAERTGGSVSTLTIQRTQQEDSAVYLCASSPDSGQAYEQYFGPGTRLTVT.

V and J are TRBV27 and TRBJ2-7; D tentatively fits TRBD1 or TRBD2 (5 bases each). This CDR3 is built from 15 residues. V dropped 9 bases and J dropped 0 bases, with 18 bases sitting between them. CDR1 is MNHEY and CDR2 is SMNVEV in the germline V gene (reference sequence). Here the CDR3 reads CASPSQAGLSYEQYF. The CDR3 coding sequence is TGTGCCAGTCCTTCACAGGCGGGCCTCTCCTACGAGCAGTACTTC.